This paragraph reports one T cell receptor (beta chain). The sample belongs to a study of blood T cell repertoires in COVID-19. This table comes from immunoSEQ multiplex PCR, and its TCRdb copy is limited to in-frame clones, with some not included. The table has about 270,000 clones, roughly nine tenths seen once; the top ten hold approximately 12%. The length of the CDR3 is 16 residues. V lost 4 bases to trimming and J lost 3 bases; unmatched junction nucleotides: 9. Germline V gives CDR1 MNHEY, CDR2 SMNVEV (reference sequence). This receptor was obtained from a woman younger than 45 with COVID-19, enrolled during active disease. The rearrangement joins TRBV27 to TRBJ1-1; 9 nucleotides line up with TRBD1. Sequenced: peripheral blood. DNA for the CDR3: TGTGCCAGCAGTTCCCACAGGGGGCAAGGGGACACTGAAGCTTTCTTT. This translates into CASSSHRGQGDTEAFF.